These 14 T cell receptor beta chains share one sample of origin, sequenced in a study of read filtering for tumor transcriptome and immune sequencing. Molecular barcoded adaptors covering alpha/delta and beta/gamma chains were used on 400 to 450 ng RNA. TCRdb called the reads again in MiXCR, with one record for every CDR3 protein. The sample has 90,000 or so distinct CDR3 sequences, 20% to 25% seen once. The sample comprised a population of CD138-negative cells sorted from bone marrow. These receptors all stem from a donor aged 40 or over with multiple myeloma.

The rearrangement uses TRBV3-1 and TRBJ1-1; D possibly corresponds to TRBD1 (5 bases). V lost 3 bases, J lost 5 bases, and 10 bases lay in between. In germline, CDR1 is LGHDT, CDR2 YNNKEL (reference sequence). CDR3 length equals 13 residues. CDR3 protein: CASSHRVETEAFF. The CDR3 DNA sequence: TGTGCCAGCAGCCACAGGGTAGAGACTGAAGCTTTCTTT.

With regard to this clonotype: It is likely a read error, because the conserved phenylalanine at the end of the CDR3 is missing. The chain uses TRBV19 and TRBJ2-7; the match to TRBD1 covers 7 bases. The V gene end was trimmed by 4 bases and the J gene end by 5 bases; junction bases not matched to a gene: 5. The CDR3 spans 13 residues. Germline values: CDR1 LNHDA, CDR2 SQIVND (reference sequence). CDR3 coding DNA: TGTGCCAGTAGTAACACAGGGGAACACGAGCAGTACATC. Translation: CASSNTGEHEQYI.

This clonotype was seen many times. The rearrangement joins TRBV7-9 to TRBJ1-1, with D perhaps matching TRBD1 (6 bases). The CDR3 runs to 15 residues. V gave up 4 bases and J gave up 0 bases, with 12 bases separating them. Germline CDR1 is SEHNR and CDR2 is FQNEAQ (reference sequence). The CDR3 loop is CASSSSWTVNTEAFF. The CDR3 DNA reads TGTGCCAGCAGCTCCTCTTGGACAGTGAACACTGAAGCTTTCTTT.

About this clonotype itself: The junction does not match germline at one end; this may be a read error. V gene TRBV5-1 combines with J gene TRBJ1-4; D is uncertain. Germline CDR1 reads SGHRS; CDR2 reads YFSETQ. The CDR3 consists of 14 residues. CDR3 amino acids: CASSLEAVNEELFF. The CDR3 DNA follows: TGCGCCAGCAGCTTGGAGGCGGTTAATGAAGAACTGTTTTTT. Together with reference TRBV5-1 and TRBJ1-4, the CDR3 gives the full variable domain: KAGVTQTPRYLIKTRGQQVTLSCSPISGHRSVSWYQQTPGQGLQFLFEYFSETQRNKGNFPGRFSGRQFSNSRSEMNVSTLELGDSALYLCASSLEAVNEELFFGSGTQLSVL.

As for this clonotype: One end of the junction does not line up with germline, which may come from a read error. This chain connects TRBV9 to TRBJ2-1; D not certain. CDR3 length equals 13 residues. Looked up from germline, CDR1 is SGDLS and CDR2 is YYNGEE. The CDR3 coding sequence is TGTGCCTGCAGCGTAGGCCCGGACCTTGAACAGTTCTTC. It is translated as CACSVGPDLEQFF.

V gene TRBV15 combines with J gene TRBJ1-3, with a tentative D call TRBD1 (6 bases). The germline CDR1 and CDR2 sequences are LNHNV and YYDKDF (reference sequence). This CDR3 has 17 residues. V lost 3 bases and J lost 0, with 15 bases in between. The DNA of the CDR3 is TGTGCCACCAGCAGGTTGGACAGCTTCAGCTCTGGAAACACCATATATTTT. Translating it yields CATSRLDSFSSGNTIYF.

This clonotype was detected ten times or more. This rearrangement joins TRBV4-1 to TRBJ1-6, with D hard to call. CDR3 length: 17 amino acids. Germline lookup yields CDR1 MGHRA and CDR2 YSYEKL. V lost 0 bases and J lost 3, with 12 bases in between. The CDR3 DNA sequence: TGCGCCAGCAGCCAAGATCCCCCAGGCTACTATAATTCACCCCTCCACTTT. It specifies CASSQDPPGYYNSPLHF.

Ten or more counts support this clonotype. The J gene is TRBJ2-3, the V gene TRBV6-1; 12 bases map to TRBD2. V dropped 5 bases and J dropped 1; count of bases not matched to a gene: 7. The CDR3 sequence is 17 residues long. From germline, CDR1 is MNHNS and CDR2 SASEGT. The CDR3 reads CASSISTSGGRTDTQYF. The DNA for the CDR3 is TGTGCCAGCAGTATTTCGACTAGCGGGGGTCGCACAGATACGCAGTATTTT.

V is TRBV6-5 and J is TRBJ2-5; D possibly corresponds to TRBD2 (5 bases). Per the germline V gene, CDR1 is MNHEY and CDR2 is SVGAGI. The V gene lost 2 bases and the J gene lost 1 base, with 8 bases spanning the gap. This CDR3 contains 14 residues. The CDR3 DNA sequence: TGTGCCAGCAGTTACCGGGGTCCCCAAGAGACCCAGTACTTC. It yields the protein CASSYRGPQETQYF.

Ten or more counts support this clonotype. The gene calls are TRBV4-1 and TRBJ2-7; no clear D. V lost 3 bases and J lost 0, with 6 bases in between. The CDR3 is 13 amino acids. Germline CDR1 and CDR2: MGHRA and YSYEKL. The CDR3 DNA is TGCGCCAGCAGCCAGGTCAACTCCTACGAGCAGTACTTC. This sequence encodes CASSQVNSYEQYF.

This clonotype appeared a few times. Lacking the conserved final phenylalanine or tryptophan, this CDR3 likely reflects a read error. CDR3 residues: CSAMLRQGPNQPQHS. In DNA form, the CDR3 reads TGCAGTGCTATGTTACGACAGGGCCCTAATCAGCCCCAGCATTCT. V is TRBV20-1 and J is TRBJ1-5; 7 bases are a match to TRBD1. The junction had 10 bases not matched to a gene; V was cut back by 4 bases and J by 4 bases. The CDR3 is 15 residues long. Germline V gives CDR1 DFQATT, CDR2 SNEGSKA (reference sequence).

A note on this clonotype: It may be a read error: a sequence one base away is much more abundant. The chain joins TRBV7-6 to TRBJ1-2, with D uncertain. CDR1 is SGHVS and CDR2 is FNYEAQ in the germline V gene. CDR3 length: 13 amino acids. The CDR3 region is CASSLVGIYSYTF. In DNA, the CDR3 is TGTGCCAGCAGCTTAGTAGGGATCTATAGCTACACCTTC. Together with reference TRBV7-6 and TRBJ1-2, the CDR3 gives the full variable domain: GAGVSQSPRYKVTKRGQDVALRCDPISGHVSLYWYRQALGQGPEFLTYFNYEAQQDKSGLPNDRFSAERPEGSISTLTIQRTEQRDSAMYRCASSLVGIYSYTFGSGTRLTVV.

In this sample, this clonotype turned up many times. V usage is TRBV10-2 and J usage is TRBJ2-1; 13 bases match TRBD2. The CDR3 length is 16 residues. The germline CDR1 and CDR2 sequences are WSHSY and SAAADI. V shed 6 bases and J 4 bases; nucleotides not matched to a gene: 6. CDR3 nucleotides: TGCGCCAGCAGGCGGACTAGCGGGGGACAATACAATGAGCAGTTCTTC. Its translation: CASRRTSGGQYNEQFF.

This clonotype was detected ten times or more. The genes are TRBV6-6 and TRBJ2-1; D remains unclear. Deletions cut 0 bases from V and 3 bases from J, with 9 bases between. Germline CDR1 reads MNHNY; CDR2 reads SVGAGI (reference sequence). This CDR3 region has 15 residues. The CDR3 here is CASSYSGSVYNEQFF. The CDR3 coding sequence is TGTGCCAGCAGTTACTCTGGGTCTGTCTACAATGAGCAGTTCTTC.